Below, one T cell receptor beta chain is given with its context. The sample originates from a study of CD8+ T cells in alopecia areata. Study background: Treated patients were given oral tofacitinib, which was dosed at 5 to 10 mg twice daily.

Investigators isolated RNA and reverse transcribed it into cDNA to act as the sequencing template. Produced via immunoSEQ multiplex PCR; TCRdb's table is partial and in-frame only. The data show hundreds of thousands of clones, around 67% seen once. Cell sorting was applied to PBMCs, and CD4+ and CD8+ T cells were collected. This receptor was taken from a human donor with alopecia areata. The starting material was CD4+ T cells sorted from blood, obtained at week 0.

The CDR3 loop is CALRTGLAKNIQYF. Written as DNA, the CDR3 is TGTGCCTTGCGGACAGGTCTAGCCAAAAACATTCAGTACTTC. V is TRBV30 and J is TRBJ2-4; the match to TRBD1 covers 7 bases. Looked up from germline, CDR1 is GTSNPN and CDR2 is SVGIG (reference sequence). Trimming at V came to 7 bases and at J to 0 bases, leaving 6 bases not matched to a gene. The CDR3 loop spans 14 amino acids.